This T cell receptor beta chain was profiled in a study of blood T cell repertoires in COVID-19 (dated by TCRdb to about 2020). A note on the overall study: Samples covering the acute and convalescent phases of COVID-19 were provided by collaborators in the United States, Italy and Spain. The prospective study material was composed of cDNA or gDNA derived from T cells, B-cell-depleted T cells, or PBMCs. The dataset comprised deeply sampled blood TCRbeta repertoires from subjects exposed to, actively infected with, or recovered from COVID-19. The repertoires were released in a freely available public database intended as a resource for research on the immune response to SARS-CoV-2. Samples were obtained from the ongoing ImmuneRACE study (first 160 participants) and from 1,254 subjects provided by 6 global collaborators. A de-identified subject ID, COVID-19 status, age in years and sex were almost always included in the sample metadata. HLA class I and class II types, where available, came from metadata supplied by the sample provider rather than from assay-based typing.

Spanning cysteine to phenylalanine, the CDR3 consists of 14 amino acids. This entry keeps only the CDR3 DNA: 42 bases, framed from base 1. As encoded in the germline V gene, CDR1 is SNHLY while CDR2 is FYNNEI. Relative to germline, V is 2 bases shorter and J is 8 bases shorter, with 12 bases between their ends. With respect to this clone: Its recognized antigen is unknown. No base quality values were provided; no much bigger clone lies one nucleotide off.

At one collaborating source in Seattle, patients were enrolled during active infection and were followed longitudinally through the course of disease. Whole blood was collected in K2EDTA tubes by collaborating institutions according to the institutions' own protocols. Collaborator samples were shipped for TCRbeta analysis as frozen whole blood, isolated PBMCs, or DNA extracted from either sample type. Study-level results and caveats: The quantity of clinical and demographic metadata differed by source and by participant and was supplied without curation.

The immunoSEQ Assay, a bias-controlled multiplex PCR, was used to amplify TCRbeta CDR3 regions from genomic DNA. Per the original workflow: The number of nucleated cells in each sample was estimated by amplification of reference gene primers within the assay. Sequence reads were collapsed and filtered to measure the absolute abundance of every unique TCRbeta CDR3 rearrangement. Productive Simpson clonality was computed per sample as the square root of Simpson's diversity index over productive rearrangements. TCRdb provides this immuneACCESS table in a form limited to in-frame rearrangements. Some clones are lacking; in checked studies, under half of them reflect an unresolved V gene, and why the rest are absent is not known. V, J and clone size were drawn from that table, and D and trimming were deduced from the DNA. This sample lists around 290,000 clones; roughly 90% were detected once. 10% to 15% of the sample is held by the ten biggest clonotypes.

This sequence was found in a woman in her seventies with COVID-19, enrolled during active disease. The chain was built from TRBV2 and TRBJ1-4; tentative D gene TRBD1, with 5 bases matching. The specimen was peripheral blood. The bases are TGTGCCAGCAGTGAATGGGGGGAAAAAGAAAAACTGTTTTTT. Its product reads: CASSEWGEKEKLFF.